This TCR beta chain emerged from a study of blood T cells in healthy people across ages. This CDR3 is built from 15 residues. V lost 3 bases and J 0 bases, leaving 10 bases between the germline ends. The second PCR ran about 6 to 11 cycles with a sample-barcoded 5' primer and J-beta primers. MiXCR, run by TCRdb on the 5' RACE reads, gives a single entry per CDR3 protein. This sample yields about 1 million distinct CDR3 sequences, of which about 23% are seen a single time; 0.75% belongs to the top ten. Caucasian individuals from Russia who were healthy and aged roughly 6 to 95 acted as donors. Study-wide results and limits: There was no known CMV status for donors, so expanded clonotype changes were possibly confounded.

A note on this clonotype: Its antigen is unknown.

These data were also filed under a second study, of T cells of mothers and their children. As that report states: Reverse transcription into cDNA received all extracted RNA, at approximately 1.5 ug per 15 ul. Mothers and children who were related shared slightly more overlap than unrelated pairs, but not significantly more.

The sequence was collected from a girl aged 2 to 10 in good health. The chain has TRBV12-3 or TRBV12-4 and TRBJ2-3; D unresolved. Sequenced: blood. The CDR3 nucleotides read TGTGCCAGCAGTTTGTTCGTTGCTAGCACAGATACGCAGTATTTT. Protein sequence: CASSLFVASTDTQYF.